The 2 T cell receptor beta chains in this list originate from one sample, sequenced in a study of blood T cell repertoires in COVID-19. The repertoire was sequenced with immunoSEQ multiplex PCR; TCRdb's copy has only in-frame clones and lacks some. The data hold approximately 85,000 clones, with approximately 92% observed a single time. The sample was peripheral blood. These receptors originate from a woman aged 60-75 years with active COVID-19.

The chain links TRBV4-3 to TRBJ2-7; D uncertain. CDR3 length: 14 residues. CDR1 and CDR2 from the germline V gene are LGHNA and YSLEER. The V end lost 0 bases, the J end lost 1 base, and 7 bases lay between the germline ends. CDR3: CASSQETESYEQYF. Written as DNA, the CDR3 is TGCGCCAGCAGCCAAGAAACTGAGTCCTACGAGCAGTACTTC.

The V gene is TRBV6-1, the J gene TRBJ2-1; D remains unclear. The CDR3 is 16 amino acids. CDR1 and CDR2 (germline): MNHNS, SASEGT. Trimming left V 1 base short and J 1 base short, with 11 bases between. In DNA, the CDR3 is TGTGCCAGCAGTGAAGACCAGGTGAATTCCTACAATGAGCAGTTCTTC. It yields the protein CASSEDQVNSYNEQFF.